The entry below gives a single TCR beta chain sequence along with its context. Germline values: CDR1 MNHNS, CDR2 SASEGT. The CDR3 loop spans 12 amino acids. Trimming pared 7 bases from V and 3 bases from J, leaving 9 bases between. Patients showing uncontrolled infection, other autoimmune disease, pregnancy or lactation were ineligible. This record comes from a study of T cells in Graves' hyperthyroidism and ophthalmopathy. About the study: Pretreatment peripheral blood was obtained at initial diagnosis.

Researchers took RNA transcripts and amplified the TCR beta CDR3 regions from them. HTBI primers were employed in a first-round RT-PCR of the TCR CDR3. MiXCR, applied by TCRdb to the multiplex PCR reads, yields one record per CDR3 protein. The repertoire includes about half a million distinct CDR3 sequences, approximately 23% of them detected once, and 49% sits in the top ten. The rearrangement links TRBV6-1 to TRBJ1-1, with D unresolved. Sequenced: blood. The receptor was derived from a woman between 65 and 79 years old with Graves' ophthalmopathy. The CDR3 DNA reads as TGTGCCAGCACCCAGATTTACACTGAAGCTTTCTTT. This gives the protein CASTQIYTEAFF.